Listed below are T cell receptor beta chains from one sample, sequenced in a study of identifying expanded T cells in peripheral blood. TCRdb's copy holds only in-frame clones and misses some; the assay was immunoSEQ multiplex PCR. The repertoire has over 80,000 clones, around 88% of them found once; the top ten carry 4.5% to 7%. Source material: blood. The source of these receptors is a person aged 18 to 75 in good health. Both conserved end residues are part of each CDR3. Fields, in order: CDR3 DNA, CDR3 protein, D gene, clone size, J gene, V gene. A D gene is named only where the DNA matches it firmly. Some rows have no size entry. The others give once, few or many, or a class for an expanded clone.

TGTGCCAGCAGCGCCGGGCGAATCTCTGGAAACACCATATATTTT | CASSAGRISGNTIYF | NA | few | TRBJ1-3 | TRBV7-9
TGTGCCAGTCATACTTCGGTGGGACAGGGCTATGGCTACACCTTC | CASHTSVGQGYGYTF | TRBD1 | NA | TRBJ1-2 | TRBV19
TGTGCCAGCAGTTACGTGACAGGGGGCAATGGCTACACCTTC | CASSYVTGGNGYTF | TRBD1 | NA | TRBJ1-2 | TRBV6-5
TGCGCCAGCAGCCAAGGATTAACTTCGGGGGACGGAGTTTACAATGAGCAGTTCTTC | CASSQGLTSGDGVYNEQFF | NA | few | TRBJ2-1 | TRBV4-3
TGTGCCAGCAGGAGGGACAGGGGGCGTACCGGGGAGCTGTTTTTT | CASRRDRGRTGELFF | TRBD1 | NA | TRBJ2-2 | TRBV6-5
TGTGCCAGTAGGTATAGCTCCTATAATTCACCCCTCCACTTT | CASRYSSYNSPLHF | NA | NA | TRBJ1-6 | TRBV19
TGTGCCAGCAGCGTAGACCCGGACGGCTTTGCTAACTATGGCTACACCTTC | CASSVDPDGFANYGYTF | NA | NA | TRBJ1-2 | TRBV9
TGTGCCAGCAGCTTTACTCCGGCTGGGGATGGCTACACCTTC | CASSFTPAGDGYTF | NA | NA | TRBJ1-2 | TRBV5-5
TGTGCCAGCAGTTATAACAGGGGAGAGACCCAGTACTTC | CASSYNRGETQYF | TRBD1 | NA | TRBJ2-5 | TRBV6-1
TGCAGCGTTTATTCTTTGCCTTGGGGCTACACCTTC | CSVYSLPWGYTF | NA | NA | TRBJ1-2 | TRBV29-1
TGTGCCAGCAGCGTGTACGCTAAGAACACTGAAGCTTTCTTT | CASSVYAKNTEAFF | NA | NA | TRBJ1-1 | TRBV9
TGTGCCAGCAGCCCACACTCAAACACTGAAGCTTTCTTT | CASSPHSNTEAFF | NA | NA | TRBJ1-1 | TRBV28
TGCGCCAGCAGGCCAGAAAGGTCTGCGGACAGGTCTTTTGATGGCTACACCTTC | CASRPERSADRSFDGYTF | TRBD1 | NA | TRBJ1-2 | TRBV5-1
TGCGCCAGCAGCTTTGAAGGGACCGATGGCTACACCTTC | CASSFEGTDGYTF | NA | NA | TRBJ1-2 | TRBV5-1
TGTGCCAGCAGCTTTTTGGGACAGGGGCGAATCTGGACTGAAGCTTTCTTT | CASSFLGQGRIWTEAFF | TRBD1 | NA | TRBJ1-1 | TRBV11-2
TGCGCCAGCAGCTTGGAAGGGGCCTACACTGAAGCTTTCTTT | CASSLEGAYTEAFF | NA | NA | TRBJ1-1 | TRBV5-1
TGTGCCAGCGAAAGGGGGACAGGGTTGAACACTGAAGCTTTCTTT | CASERGTGLNTEAFF | TRBD1 | NA | TRBJ1-1 | TRBV2
TGTGCCAGCAGTCTCGCTAGCGGGGGCTACAATGAGCAGTTCTTC | CASSLASGGYNEQFF | TRBD2 | NA | TRBJ2-1 | TRBV6-5
TGTGCCAGCAGCGTAGGGTCCGTGGGTTACGGGGGCGAAGCTTTCTTT | CASSVGSVGYGGEAFF | NA | NA | TRBJ1-1 | TRBV9
TGTGCCAGCAGTCTAATGCGGGGGGGCGGCTATGAGCAGTTCTTC | CASSLMRGGGYEQFF | TRBD2 | NA | TRBJ2-1 | TRBV27
TGCGCCAGCAGCCAAGATCCGGGGACCTATGGCTACACCTTC | CASSQDPGTYGYTF | NA | NA | TRBJ1-2 | TRBV4-1
TGTGCCAGCGAAGGGCCAACTGGGGCCAACGTCCTGACTTTC | CASEGPTGANVLTF | NA | NA | TRBJ2-6 | TRBV9
TGCAGCGTTGGGGGCGAAGGCAGGGAAGCTTTCTTT | CSVGGEGREAFF | NA | NA | TRBJ1-1 | TRBV29-1
TGTGCCAGCAGCGTAGGGGGTGGGACAAAAGCTTTCTTT | CASSVGGGTKAFF | NA | NA | TRBJ1-1 | TRBV9
TGTGCCAGCAGTGAATTCGGGGCTGACAATGAGCAGTTCTTC | CASSEFGADNEQFF | NA | NA | TRBJ2-1 | TRBV2
TGCGCCAGCAGCCAATGGCAGGCTTACGAGCAGTACTTC | CASSQWQAYEQYF | NA | few | TRBJ2-7 | TRBV4-3
TGTGCCAGCAGTCCCGCTACTCCCTACGAGCAGTACTTC | CASSPATPYEQYF | NA | NA | TRBJ2-7 | TRBV2
TGTGCCAGCAGCCTTGGCCCCTGGGAGAATGAAAAACTGTTTTTT | CASSLGPWENEKLFF | NA | NA | TRBJ1-4 | TRBV11-1
TGTGCCAGCAGTTCCCGGGAAGTCCCTTACAATGAGCAGTTCTTC | CASSSREVPYNEQFF | NA | NA | TRBJ2-1 | TRBV6-5
TGCGCCAGCAGCCAAGTTACAGGCCCAAACTATGGCTACACCTTC | CASSQVTGPNYGYTF | NA | few | TRBJ1-2 | TRBV4-3
TGTGCCAGTAGTTCGCCCCGGGGAGGCACAGATACGCAGTATTTT | CASSSPRGGTDTQYF | NA | few | TRBJ2-3 | TRBV19
TGTGCCAGCAGCCCGTGGCTAAGGGACAGCCTCTCCTACGAGCAGTACTTC | CASSPWLRDSLSYEQYF | TRBD1 | NA | TRBJ2-7 | TRBV7-7
TGTGCCACCAGCAGAGCCTACTCGACAGGGGGTGGCTACACCTTC | CATSRAYSTGGGYTF | TRBD1 | NA | TRBJ1-2 | TRBV15
TGTGCCAGCTCACCAACGACAGGGCAGGGCGAGCAGTACTTC | CASSPTTGQGEQYF | TRBD1 | NA | TRBJ2-7 | TRBV18
TGTGCCAGTGGTCGGACAGGGAGTTCACCCCTCCACTTT | CASGRTGSSPLHF | TRBD1 | NA | TRBJ1-6 | TRBV19
TGTGCCAGCAGTTATGGGACAGGGGAGTTCTTC | CASSYGTGEFF | TRBD1 | NA | TRBJ2-1 | TRBV6-1
TGTGCCTGGAGTGAGATGTACAGGGGATGGGCTGAAGCTTTCTTT | CAWSEMYRGWAEAFF | TRBD1 | NA | TRBJ1-1 | TRBV30
TGTGCCAGCAGCCCTCCTGGAAGGGCTGAAGCTTTCTTT | CASSPPGRAEAFF | NA | NA | TRBJ1-1 | TRBV5-4
TGCGCCAGCAGCTTGCAGCAGGCTGGAGAGCAGTACTTC | CASSLQQAGEQYF | NA | NA | TRBJ2-7 | TRBV5-1
TGTGCCAGCAGCCTTAACAGGGAACAGCCCCAGCATTTT | CASSLNREQPQHF | NA | NA | TRBJ1-5 | TRBV7-2
TGTGCCAGCAGTTACTCTACTCAGGGTCCGGATACGCAGTATTTT | CASSYSTQGPDTQYF | NA | NA | TRBJ2-3 | TRBV6-5
TGTGCCAGCAGGACGGGGGGCACCGTCGGAGAGACCCAGTACTTC | CASRTGGTVGETQYF | NA | NA | TRBJ2-5 | TRBV7-9
TGTGCCAGCAGCAAAGCGCTTAAGGAGGGCCGGGACATCCTAATATATTCACCCCTCCACTTT | CASSKALKEGRDILIYSPLHF | NA | NA | TRBJ1-6 | TRBV21-1
TGTGCCAGTAGTATAGATCGACGATACTATGGCTACACCTTC | CASSIDRRYYGYTF | NA | NA | TRBJ1-2 | TRBV19
TGCGCCAGCAGTCCAAGTACGGGGAATCAGCCCCAGCATTTT | CASSPSTGNQPQHF | NA | NA | TRBJ1-5 | TRBV4-1
TGTGCCATCAGTGGACTAGCCGGGGAGCTGTTTTTT | CAISGLAGELFF | NA | NA | TRBJ2-2 | TRBV10-3
TGTGCCAGCAGTTTGATGTCGAACACTGAAGCTTTCTTT | CASSLMSNTEAFF | NA | once | TRBJ1-1 | TRBV27
TGTGCCAGCTCACCCTGGACAGGGGCGGTAGAGACCCAGTACTTC | CASSPWTGAVETQYF | TRBD1 | NA | TRBJ2-5 | TRBV18
TGTGCCAGCAGCTGGCTCCCCGGGACAGGGGAAAGGAGGTACTTC | CASSWLPGTGERRYF | TRBD1 | NA | TRBJ2-7 | TRBV7-2
TGCAGCGGGGGGCGGGGAGATACGCAGTATTTT | CSGGRGDTQYF | NA | NA | TRBJ2-3 | TRBV29-1
TGTGCCAGCGGCTTTAGGACCCAAGAGACCCAGTACTTC | CASGFRTQETQYF | NA | NA | TRBJ2-5 | TRBV7-2
TGCGCCAGCAGCGCCTATACAGGGGCCGCGGGCACTGAAGCTTTCTTT | CASSAYTGAAGTEAFF | TRBD1 | NA | TRBJ1-1 | TRBV5-1
TGCGCCAGCAGCCAACAAGTAGCCAAAAACATTCAGTACTTC | CASSQQVAKNIQYF | NA | NA | TRBJ2-4 | TRBV4-3
TGCAGCGTTGACTTTCAGGGACAGGGGTCCTACGAGCAGTACTTC | CSVDFQGQGSYEQYF | TRBD1 | NA | TRBJ2-7 | TRBV29-1
TGTGCCAGCAGCTTGGGAGAGGATCAGCCCCAGCATTTT | CASSLGEDQPQHF | NA | NA | TRBJ1-5 | TRBV5-4
TGTGCCAGCAGCCCCGGGACGAAAGGGCAGTATTTT | CASSPGTKGQYF | NA | NA | TRBJ2-3 | TRBV14
TGTGCCATCAGTGAGGTGGAAAGGAACTATGGCTACACCTTC | CAISEVERNYGYTF | NA | NA | TRBJ1-2 | TRBV10-3
TGTGCCAGCAGCTTACTTGGTCAGTTAGGGAACGAGCAGTACTTC | CASSLLGQLGNEQYF | NA | once | TRBJ2-7 | TRBV7-9
TGTGCCTGGTCGGGGAGGGGGCGCTTCTATGGCTACACCTTC | CAWSGRGRFYGYTF | TRBD1 | NA | TRBJ1-2 | TRBV30
TGCGCCAGCAGCTCCGGGACGGACACTTACGAGCAGTACTTC | CASSSGTDTYEQYF | NA | NA | TRBJ2-7 | TRBV4-3